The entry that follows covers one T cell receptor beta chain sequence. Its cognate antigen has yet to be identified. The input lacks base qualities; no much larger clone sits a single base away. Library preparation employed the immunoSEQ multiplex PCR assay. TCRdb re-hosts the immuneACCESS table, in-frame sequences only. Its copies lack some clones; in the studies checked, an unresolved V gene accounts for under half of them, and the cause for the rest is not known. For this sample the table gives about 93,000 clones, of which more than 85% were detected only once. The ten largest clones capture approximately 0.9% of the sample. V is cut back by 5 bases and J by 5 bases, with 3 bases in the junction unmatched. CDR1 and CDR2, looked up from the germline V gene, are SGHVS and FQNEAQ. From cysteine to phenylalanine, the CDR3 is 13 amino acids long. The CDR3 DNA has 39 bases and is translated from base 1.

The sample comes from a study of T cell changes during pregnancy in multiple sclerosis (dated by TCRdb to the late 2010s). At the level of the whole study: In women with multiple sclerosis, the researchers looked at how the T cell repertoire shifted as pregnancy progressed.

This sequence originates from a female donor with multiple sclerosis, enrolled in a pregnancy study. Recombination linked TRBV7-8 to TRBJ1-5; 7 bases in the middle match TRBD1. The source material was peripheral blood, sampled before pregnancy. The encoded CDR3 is CASSRDRDQPQHF. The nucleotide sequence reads TGTGCCAGCAGCCGGGACAGAGATCAGCCCCAGCATTTT.